The source of this T cell receptor (beta chain) is a study of Tregs in tolerant kidney transplant recipients. Overall study: Sorting of CD4+CD25+CD127- cells followed roughly 3-day belatacept mixed lymphocyte reactions, sometimes with roughly 5-day graft donor restimulation. Study conclusions and caveats: Findings come from small patient numbers and require larger validation.

The data were produced by immunoSEQ multiplex PCR, yet TCRdb's version contains in-frame clones alone and is incomplete. The sample lists approximately 30,000 clones, over 65% seen once, with 2% to 2.5% in the top ten. A word on this clone: Antigen unknown.

The germline CDR1 and CDR2 sequences are SGHRS and YFSETQ. The CDR3 contains 15 residues. V was shortened by 2 bases and J by 11 bases, with 19 bases between the two germline ends. The chain has TRBV5-1 and TRBJ1-4, with a possible D match to TRBD1 (5 bases). The TCR sequence derives from a human donor in good health. The sample comprised Tregs from blood cultured with allogeneic cells. CDR3 coding DNA: TGCGCCAGCAGCTTTGGGCAGGGAACCCGGGGGAAACTGTTTTTT. This translates into CASSFGQGTRGKLFF.